The rows below give T cell receptor beta chains drawn from one sample of a study of tumor-infiltrating lymphocytes in primary liver carcinoma. From the multiplex PCR reads, TCRdb called clonotypes with MiXCR, one entry per CDR3 protein. The profile shows about 180,000 distinct CDR3 sequences, less than 65% of them singletons. The sequencing input was peripheral blood. The receptor set was obtained from a man aged 35 to 55 with primary liver carcinoma and hepatitis B virus infection. The CDR3 runs from the conserved cysteine through the conserved F or W. A D gene is named only where the DNA matches it firmly. Part of the rows lack a size; the others show once, few, many or a class for expanded clones.

TRBJ1-1,.,.,13,TRBV12-3/TRBV12-4,TGTGCCAGCAGTTATCAGGGTGTCACTGAAGCTTTCTTT,CASSYQGVTEAFF
TRBJ2-1,few,.,11,TRBV28,TGTGCCAGCACCTCACGGGGTGAGCAGTTCTTC,CASTSRGEQFF
TRBJ1-2,few,.,13,TRBV4-2,TGTGCCAGCAGCCAAGGCATGGCCGGGGGCTACACCTTC,CASSQGMAGGYTF
TRBJ2-1,.,TRBD2,16,TRBV9,TGTGCCAGCAGCGTAGCCGGGACTACCCTCAGGAATGAGCAGTTCTTC,CASSVAGTTLRNEQFF
TRBJ1-6,.,.,15,TRBV6-5,TGTGCTAGCACCCACTTGCCAGGGGCGGGCTCACCCCTCCACTTT,CASTHLPGAGSPLHF
TRBJ2-3,.,TRBD1,13,TRBV10-3,TGTGCCATCAGCTACAGGGGCGGAGATACGCAGTATTTT,CAISYRGGDTQYF
TRBJ2-7,few,.,12,TRBV6-5,TGTGCCAGCAGCTCACTCACCTACGAGCAGTACTTC,CASSSLTYEQYF
TRBJ1-2,.,TRBD1,12,TRBV29-1,TGCAGCGTTGTAGGTGACAGGGATGGCTACATCTTC,CSVVGDRDGYIF
TRBJ2-3,few,.,13,TRBV5-8,TGTGCCAGCAGCCTGTACCCCACAGATACGCAGTATTTT,CASSLYPTDTQYF
TRBJ2-7,.,.,12,TRBV4-1,TGCGCCAGCAGCCAGGTCGGCTACGAGCAGCACTTC,CASSQVGYEQHF
TRBJ2-3,.,.,13,TRBV29-1,TGCAGCATTGAAATGGGCAGGAGGAATACGCAGTATTTT,CSIEMGRRNTQYF
TRBJ2-7,.,TRBD2,14,TRBV12-3/TRBV12-4,TGTGCCAGCAGTTTAAAGGGAGGGCCCCACGAGCAGTACTTC,CASSLKGGPHEQYF
TRBJ2-2,few,.,14,TRBV12-3/TRBV12-4,TGTGCCAGCAGAATAAGACAGGAAACCGGGGAGCTGTTTTTT,CASRIRQETGELFF
TRBJ2-5,few,.,16,TRBV11-3,TGTGCCAGCAGCTTAGAAAGGGAGACAGGCCAAGAGACCCAGTACTTC,CASSLERETGQETQYF
TRBJ2-5,.,.,15,TRBV5-5,TGTGCCAGCAGCTTTCTGGGAGAGGGGCAAGAGACCCAGTACTTC,CASSFLGEGQETQYF
TRBJ2-3,.,.,14,TRBV6-5,TGTACCAGCAGTCACGCGAAGAGGACAGATACGCAGTATTTT,CTSSHAKRTDTQYF
TRBJ2-1,.,TRBD1,15,TRBV10-3,TGTGCCATCAGTACCGGGACAGGGGGCATGAATGAGCAGTTCTTC,CAISTGTGGMNEQFF
TRBJ1-2,many,.,15,TRBV11-2,TGTGCCAGCAGCTCTCTATCTTGGGGGGCGGGTGGCTACACCTTC,CASSSLSWGAGGYTF
TRBJ2-1,.,.,14,TRBV11-2,TGTGCCAGCAGCATAGCTGATTCCTACAATGAGCAGTTCTTC,CASSIADSYNEQFF
TRBJ2-1,many,.,13,TRBV29-1,TGCAGCGTTGGTTCGGGGGTTGAGAATGAGCAGTTCTTC,CSVGSGVENEQFF
TRBJ2-5,few,.,14,TRBV12-3/TRBV12-4,TGTGCCAGCACCGGACCTCAAGGTCCGGAGACCCAGTACTTC,CASTGPQGPETQYF
TRBJ1-2,.,.,12,TRBV10-3,TGTGCCATCAGTGAGAACCCCGATGGCTACACCTTC,CAISENPDGYTF
TRBJ2-7,.,TRBD2,15,TRBV11-2,TGTGCCAGCAGCTTAGAAACTAGCGGCCACTACGAGAACTACTTC,CASSLETSGHYENYF
TRBJ2-1,few,TRBD1,15,TRBV10-3,TGTGCCATCAGTACCTCCGGACAGGCCGGAAATGAGCAGTTCTTC,CAISTSGQAGNEQFF
TRBJ2-1,.,TRBD2,15,TRBV2,TGTGCCAGCACCCGGGAGACTAGCGGTTACAATGAGCAGTTCTTC,CASTRETSGYNEQFF
TRBJ2-7,.,.,15,TRBV11-2,TGTGCCAGCAGCTTATGGACTGGCGGGAACTACGAGCAGTACTTC,CASSLWTGGNYEQYF
TRBJ1-5,.,.,13,TRBV11-1,TGTGTCAGCAGCTCCAAGACCCATCAGTCCCAGCATTTT,CVSSSKTHQSQHF
TRBJ2-1,once,TRBD1,15,TRBV11-2,TGTGCCAGCAGCTTTATTGGACAGGGCTACAATGAGCAGTTCTTC,CASSFIGQGYNEQFF
TRBJ1-5,.,.,23,TRBV5-5,TGTGCCAGCAGCTTGTCTGGGGCCGATCCGGGACACCGGCGAGAATATGGCAATCAGCCCCAGCATTTT,CASSLSGADPGHRREYGNQPQHF
TRBJ2-3,few,.,16,TRBV5-6,TGTGCCAGCAGCTTGGCGTTCGGTGTAAGCACAGATACGCAGTATTTT,CASSLAFGVSTDTQYF
TRBJ1-2,.,.,14,TRBV2,TGTGCCAGCAGTGGTTCGATGGCGAGCTATGGCTACACCTTC,CASSGSMASYGYTF
TRBJ1-5,.,.,16,TRBV6-5,TGTGCCAGCAGTTACTCGAGCAGGGGAGGGGATCAGCCCCAGCATTTT,CASSYSSRGGDQPQHF
TRBJ1-2,many,.,15,TRBV11-2,TGTGCCAGCAGCCCAGGTGCGGACAGTGTCTATGGCTACACCTTC,CASSPGADSVYGYTF
TRBJ2-1,.,.,16,TRBV11-3,TGTGCCAGCAGCCTAGGGGGGAGGGCCCTCAGTAATGAGCAGTCCTTC,CASSLGGRALSNEQSF
TRBJ2-3,many,.,13,TRBV11-1,TGTGCCAGCACCCCCCGAGTCGAGGATACGCAGTATTTT,CASTPRVEDTQYF
TRBJ2-7,.,.,16,TRBV6-6,TGTGCCAGCAGTCCGCATGTCGGGGGTGTCCCCTACGAGCAGTACTTC,CASSPHVGGVPYEQYF
TRBJ2-5,.,TRBD2,16,TRBV6-2/TRBV6-3,TGTGCCAGCAGTTACTCGGGCGGGAGCCCCCATGAGACCCAGTACTTC,CASSYSGGSPHETQYF
TRBJ2-1,many,TRBD2,14,TRBV11-2,TGTGCCAGCAAGTCGACAGCGGGAAGCAGTGAGCAGTTCTTC,CASKSTAGSSEQFF
TRBJ2-1,.,.,13,TRBV29-1,TGCAGCGTGACCTCGACAGGTAAGGATGAGCAGTTCTTC,CSVTSTGKDEQFF
TRBJ2-5,.,.,13,TRBV14,TGTGCCAGCAGCCAGGAGGGGGTGGAGACCCAGTACTTC,CASSQEGVETQYF
TRBJ2-3,.,.,17,TRBV11-2,TGTGCCAGCAGCTTAGAGAGCAGGAGGGGCCGTCAAGATGCGCAGTATTTT,CASSLESRRGRQDAQYF
TRBJ2-5,.,.,14,TRBV6-5,TGTGCCAGCACTCCGGGACACGAACAAGAGACCCAGTACTTC,CASTPGHEQETQYF
TRBJ2-1,few,.,14,TRBV23-1,TGCGCCAGCAGTCGCTCCGGGGCCTACAATGAGCAGTTCTTC,CASSRSGAYNEQFF
TRBJ2-3,.,TRBD1,14,TRBV10-1,TGCGCCCGCAGTGAAGGGGGCCCTGGGGATACGCAGTATTTT,CARSEGGPGDTQYF
TRBJ2-7,.,TRBD1,15,TRBV11-2,TGTGCCAACAGCTCGCACAGGGGAAGGAGGAACGAGCAGTGCTTC,CANSSHRGRRNEQCF